This T cell receptor (beta chain) comes out of a study of T cell repertoires in cytomegalovirus infection (dated by TCRdb to 2018 to 2020). In terms of the full investigation: Because public TCR beta signatures pointed to carriage of CMV infection together with the matching HLA type, the HLA type of each donor mattered for the analysis. Overall results and qualifications from the work: Carriers of CMV infection plus the relevant HLA type were discriminated by the cumulative frequency of public TCR beta family members in the study cohort and in an independent approximately 400-donor cohort. The ex vivo response was dominated by HLA-C-restricted CMV-specific TCR beta clonotypes, which also provided the single most frequent clonotype in two of eight donors.

Comment on this clonotype: Its cognate antigen has yet to be identified. Qualities for individual bases were not recorded, and no much larger clone is one base off.

CDR1 is given as SEHNR and CDR2 as FQNEAQ, both from the germline V gene (reference sequence). The CDR3 contains 14 residues, cysteine and phenylalanine counted. Just CDR3 DNA is preserved here, 42 bases in frame from base 1. The germline ends are 11 bases apart after V is trimmed by 5 bases and J by 1 base. TCRdb records Illumina HiSeq 1500 as the sequencer. Starting from the raw public reads, TCRdb applied fastp trimming at Q25, assembled clones with MiXCR and retained in-frame beta chains. Each CDR3 protein gets just one entry, which takes the most common genes and DNA from the rows behind it. The sample data list about 360,000 distinct CDR3 sequences, and less than 20% of these were observed just once. In total, the top ten clones hold 8.5% to 10% of the sample.

The chain links TRBV7-9 with TRBJ2-5; the D gene identity is not certain. The sequence was obtained from a human donor in good health (CMV status not recorded). Some clones in this sample may be carry-over from other donors' samples. The sample consisted of PBMCs. The nucleotide sequence reads TGTGCCAGCAGCGCGGCCCAGGCCCAAGAGACCCAGTACTTC. The resulting protein is CASSAAQAQETQYF.